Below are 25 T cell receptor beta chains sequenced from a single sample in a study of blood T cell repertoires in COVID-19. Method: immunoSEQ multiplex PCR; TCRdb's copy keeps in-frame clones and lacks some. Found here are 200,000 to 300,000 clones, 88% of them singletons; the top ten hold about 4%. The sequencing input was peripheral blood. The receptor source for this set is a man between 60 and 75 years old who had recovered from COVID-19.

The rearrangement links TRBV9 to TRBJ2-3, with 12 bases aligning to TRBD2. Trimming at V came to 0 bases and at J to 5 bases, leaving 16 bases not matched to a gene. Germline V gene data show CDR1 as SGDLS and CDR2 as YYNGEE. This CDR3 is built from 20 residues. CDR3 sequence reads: CASSVASPGASGGAKDTQYF. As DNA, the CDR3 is TGTGCCAGCAGCGTAGCCAGTCCGGGGGCTAGCGGGGGGGCGAAAGATACGCAGTATTTT. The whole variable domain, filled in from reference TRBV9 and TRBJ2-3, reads DSGVTQTPKHLITATGQRVTLRCSPRSGDLSVYWYQQSLDQGLQFLIQYYNGEERAKGNILERFSAQQFPDLHSELNLSSLELGDSALYFCASSVASPGASGGAKDTQYFGPGTRLTVL.

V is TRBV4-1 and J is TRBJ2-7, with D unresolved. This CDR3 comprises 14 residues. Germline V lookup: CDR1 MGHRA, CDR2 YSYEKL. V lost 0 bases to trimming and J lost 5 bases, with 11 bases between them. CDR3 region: CASSQEEIMDEQYF. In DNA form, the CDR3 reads TGCGCCAGCAGCCAAGAAGAGATAATGGACGAGCAGTACTTC.

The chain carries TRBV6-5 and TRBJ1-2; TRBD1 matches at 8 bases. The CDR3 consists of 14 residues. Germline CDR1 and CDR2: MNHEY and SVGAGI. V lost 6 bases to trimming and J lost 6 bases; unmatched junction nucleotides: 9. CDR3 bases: TGTGCCAGCAGCACCCACCTGACAGGGGATGGCTACACCTTC. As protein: CASSTHLTGDGYTF.

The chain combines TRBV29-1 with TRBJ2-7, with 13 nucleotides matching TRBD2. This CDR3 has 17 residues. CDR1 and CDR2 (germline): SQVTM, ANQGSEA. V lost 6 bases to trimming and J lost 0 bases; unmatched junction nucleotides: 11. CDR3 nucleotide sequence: TGCAGCGTCGGACCCGTGACTAGCGGGGGGAGCTCCTACGAGCAGTACTTC. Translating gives CSVGPVTSGGSSYEQYF.

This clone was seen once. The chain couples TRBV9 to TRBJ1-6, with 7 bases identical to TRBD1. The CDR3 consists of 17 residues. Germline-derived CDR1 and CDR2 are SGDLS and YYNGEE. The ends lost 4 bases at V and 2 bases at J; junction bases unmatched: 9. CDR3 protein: CASSYKPGTAYNSPLHF. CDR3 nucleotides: TGTGCCAGCAGCTATAAGCCCGGGACAGCCTATAATTCACCCCTCCACTTT. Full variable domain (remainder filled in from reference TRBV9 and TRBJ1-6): DSGVTQTPKHLITATGQRVTLRCSPRSGDLSVYWYQQSLDQGLQFLIQYYNGEERAKGNILERFSAQQFPDLHSELNLSSLELGDSALYFCASSYKPGTAYNSPLHFGNGTRLTVT.

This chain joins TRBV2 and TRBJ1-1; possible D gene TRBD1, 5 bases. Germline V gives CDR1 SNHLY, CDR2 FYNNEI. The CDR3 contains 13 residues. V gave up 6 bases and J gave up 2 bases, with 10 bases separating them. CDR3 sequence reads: CASRDNINTEAFF. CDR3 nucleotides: TGTGCCAGCAGGGACAACATTAACACTGAAGCTTTCTTT.

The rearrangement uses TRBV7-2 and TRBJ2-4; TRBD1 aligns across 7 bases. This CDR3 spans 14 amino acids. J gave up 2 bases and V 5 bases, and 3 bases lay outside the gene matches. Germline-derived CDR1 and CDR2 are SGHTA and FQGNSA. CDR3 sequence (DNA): TGTGCCAGCAGCGCAGGGGGTTCCAAAAACATTCAGTACTTC. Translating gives CASSAGGSKNIQYF.

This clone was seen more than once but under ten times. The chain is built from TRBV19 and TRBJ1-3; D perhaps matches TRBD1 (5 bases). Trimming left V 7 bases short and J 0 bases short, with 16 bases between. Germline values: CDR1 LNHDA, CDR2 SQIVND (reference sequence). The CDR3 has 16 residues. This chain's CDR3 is CASNNHDSLSGNTIYF. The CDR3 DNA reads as TGTGCCAGTAATAACCACGACAGCCTCTCTGGAAACACCATATATTTT.

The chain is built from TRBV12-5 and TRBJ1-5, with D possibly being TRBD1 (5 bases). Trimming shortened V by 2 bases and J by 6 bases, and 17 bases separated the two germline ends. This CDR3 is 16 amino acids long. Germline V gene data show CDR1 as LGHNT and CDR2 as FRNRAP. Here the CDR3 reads CASGLLQGRRGQPQHF. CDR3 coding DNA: TGTGCTAGTGGTTTGTTGCAGGGCAGGAGGGGTCAGCCCCAGCATTTT.

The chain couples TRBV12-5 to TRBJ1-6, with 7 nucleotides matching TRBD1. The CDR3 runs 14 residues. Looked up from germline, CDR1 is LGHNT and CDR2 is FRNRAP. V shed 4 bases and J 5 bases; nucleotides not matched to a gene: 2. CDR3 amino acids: CASGWDRNNSPLHF. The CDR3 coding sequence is TGTGCTAGTGGTTGGGACAGAAATAATTCACCCCTCCACTTT.

The CDR3, as DNA: TGCGCCAGCAGCCCTAATGCGGGGGTAGTATCCTACAATGAGCAGTTCTTC. Its translation is CASSPNAGVVSYNEQFF. This rearrangement joins TRBV5-1 to TRBJ2-1; 7 bases line up with TRBD2. CDR1 is SGHRS and CDR2 is YFSETQ in the germline V gene. Unmatched junction bases numbered 11, after V lost 4 bases and J lost 1 base. This CDR3 is 17 amino acids long.

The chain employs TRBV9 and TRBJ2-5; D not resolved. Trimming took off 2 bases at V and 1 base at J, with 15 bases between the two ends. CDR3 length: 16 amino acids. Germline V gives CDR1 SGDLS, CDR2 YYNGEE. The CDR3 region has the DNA TGTGCCAGCAGCGTCTCTATTGAAGCCCCCCAAGAGACCCAGTACTTC. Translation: CASSVSIEAPQETQYF.

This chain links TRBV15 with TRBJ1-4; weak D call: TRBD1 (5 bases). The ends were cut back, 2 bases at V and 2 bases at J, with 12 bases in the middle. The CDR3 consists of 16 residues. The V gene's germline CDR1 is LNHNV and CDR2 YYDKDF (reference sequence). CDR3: CATSRRQRSTNEKLFF. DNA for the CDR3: TGTGCCACCAGCAGAAGACAGCGCTCGACTAATGAAAAACTGTTTTTT. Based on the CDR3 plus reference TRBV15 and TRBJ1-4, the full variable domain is DAMVIQNPRYQVTQFGKPVTLSCSQTLNHNVMYWYQQKSSQAPKLLFHYYDKDFNNEADTPDNFQSRRPNTSFCFLDIRSPGLGDTAMYLCATSRRQRSTNEKLFFGSGTQLSVL.

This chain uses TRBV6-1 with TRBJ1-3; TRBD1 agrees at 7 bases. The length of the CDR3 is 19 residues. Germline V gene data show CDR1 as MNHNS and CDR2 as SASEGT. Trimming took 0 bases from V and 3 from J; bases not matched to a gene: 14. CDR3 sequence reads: CASSEALTGLGNRGNTIYF. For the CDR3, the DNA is TGTGCCAGCAGTGAAGCCCTGACAGGGCTCGGGAATCGTGGAAACACCATATATTTT.

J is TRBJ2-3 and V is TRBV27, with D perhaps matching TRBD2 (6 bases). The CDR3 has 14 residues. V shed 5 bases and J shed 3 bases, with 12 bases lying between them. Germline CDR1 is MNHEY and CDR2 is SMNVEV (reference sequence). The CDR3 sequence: CASSTAGWTDTQYF. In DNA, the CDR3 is TGTGCCAGCAGTACGGCGGGGTGGACAGATACGCAGTATTTT.

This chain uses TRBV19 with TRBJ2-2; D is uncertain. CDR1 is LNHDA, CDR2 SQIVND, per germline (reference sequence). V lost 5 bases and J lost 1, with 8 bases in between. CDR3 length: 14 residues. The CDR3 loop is CASSVAENTGELFF. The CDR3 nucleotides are TGTGCCAGTAGTGTGGCAGAGAACACCGGGGAGCTGTTTTTT.

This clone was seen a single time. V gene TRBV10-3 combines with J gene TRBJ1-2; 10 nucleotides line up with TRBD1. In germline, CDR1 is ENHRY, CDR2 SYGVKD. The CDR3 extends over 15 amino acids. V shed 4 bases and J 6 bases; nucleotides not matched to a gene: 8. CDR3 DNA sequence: TGTGCCATCAGTGGGGGGACAGGGGCGTCCCATGGCTACACCTTC. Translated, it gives CAISGGTGASHGYTF.

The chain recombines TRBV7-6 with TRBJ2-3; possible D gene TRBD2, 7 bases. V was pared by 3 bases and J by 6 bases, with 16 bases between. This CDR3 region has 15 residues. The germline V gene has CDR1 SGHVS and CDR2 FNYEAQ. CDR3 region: CASSLGGGREDTQYF. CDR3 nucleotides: TGTGCCAGCAGCTTGGGCGGGGGCCGGGAGGATACGCAGTATTTT.

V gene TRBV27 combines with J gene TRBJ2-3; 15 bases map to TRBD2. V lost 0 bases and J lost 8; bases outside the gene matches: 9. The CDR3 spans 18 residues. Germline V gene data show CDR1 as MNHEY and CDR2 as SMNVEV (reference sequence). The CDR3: CASSLSGTSGGYSGTQYF. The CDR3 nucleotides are TGTGCCAGCAGTTTATCCGGGACTAGCGGGGGGTATTCAGGTACGCAGTATTTT.

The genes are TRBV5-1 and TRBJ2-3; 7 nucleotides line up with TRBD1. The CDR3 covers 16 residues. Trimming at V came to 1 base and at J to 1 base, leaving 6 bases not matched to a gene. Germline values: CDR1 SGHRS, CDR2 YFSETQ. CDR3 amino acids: CASSLYAGTGTDTQYF. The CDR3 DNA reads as TGCGCCAGCAGCTTGTACGCCGGGACAGGCACAGATACGCAGTATTTT.

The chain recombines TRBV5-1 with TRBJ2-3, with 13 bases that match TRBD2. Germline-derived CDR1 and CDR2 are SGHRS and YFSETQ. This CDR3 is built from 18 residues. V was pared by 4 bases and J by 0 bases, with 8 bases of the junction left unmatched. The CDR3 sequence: CASSRTGTSGASTDTQYF. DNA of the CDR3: TGCGCCAGCAGCAGGACCGGGACTAGCGGGGCTAGCACAGATACGCAGTATTTT.

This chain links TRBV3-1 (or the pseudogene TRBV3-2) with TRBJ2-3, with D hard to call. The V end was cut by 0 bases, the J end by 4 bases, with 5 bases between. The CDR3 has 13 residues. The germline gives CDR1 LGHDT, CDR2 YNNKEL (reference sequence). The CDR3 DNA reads TGTGCCAGCAGCCAAGACCTACCAGATACGCAGTATTTT. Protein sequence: CASSQDLPDTQYF.

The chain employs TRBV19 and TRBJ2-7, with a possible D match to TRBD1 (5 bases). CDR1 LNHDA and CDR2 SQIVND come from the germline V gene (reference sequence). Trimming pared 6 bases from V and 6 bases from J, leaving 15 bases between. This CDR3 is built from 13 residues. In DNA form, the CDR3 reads TGTGCCAGTAGCCTACAACAGGTGGGCGAGCAGTACTTC. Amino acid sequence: CASSLQQVGEQYF.

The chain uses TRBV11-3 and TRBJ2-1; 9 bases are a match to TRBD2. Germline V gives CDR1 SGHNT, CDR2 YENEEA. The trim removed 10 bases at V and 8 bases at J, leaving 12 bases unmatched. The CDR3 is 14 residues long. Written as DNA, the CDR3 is TGTGCCATCTACCCTCCTAGCGGGGACGATGAGCAGTTCTTC. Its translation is CAIYPPSGDDEQFF.

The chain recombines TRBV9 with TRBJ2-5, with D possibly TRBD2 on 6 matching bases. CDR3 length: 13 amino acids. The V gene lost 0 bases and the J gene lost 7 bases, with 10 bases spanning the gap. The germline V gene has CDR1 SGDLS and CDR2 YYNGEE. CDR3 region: CASSVEGRTTQYF. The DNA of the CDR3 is TGTGCCAGCAGCGTAGAGGGGAGGACGACCCAGTACTTC.